One sample yielded the 23 T cell receptor beta chains listed below, sequenced in a study of cytomegalovirus exposure and HLA in healthy donors. The PCR had 60 Vbeta and 13 Jbeta primers. Sequenced by immunoSEQ multiplex PCR; TCRdb stores in-frame clones only, minus some. The sample lists roughly 100,000 clones, around 73% occurring once. The sample taken for sequencing was PBMCs. The source is a middle-aged man in good health and CMV-seronegative.

The chain links TRBV6-5 to TRBJ2-7; 11 bases are a match to TRBD2. CDR1 is MNHEY and CDR2 is SVGAGI in the germline V gene. This CDR3 comprises 15 residues. V lost 6 bases, J lost 7 bases, and 11 bases stayed unmatched. Here the CDR3 DNA reads TGTGCCAGCAGCCTAGCGGGGGGACGGATTTTGGAGCAGTACTTC. Amino acids: CASSLAGGRILEQYF.

CDR3 coding DNA: TGCAGCGTTACTGGACAGGGGGGGAGCTATGGCTACACCTTC. It specifies CSVTGQGGSYGYTF. The J gene is TRBJ1-2, the V gene TRBV29-1, with TRBD1 identical over 10 bases. This CDR3 is 14 amino acids long. Germline CDR1 reads SQVTM; CDR2 reads ANQGSEA. V lost 5 bases to trimming and J lost 4 bases; unmatched junction nucleotides: 7.

This clone appeared a few times. This chain's CDR3 is CASSSGQGNQPQHF. The CDR3 coding sequence is TGTGCCAGCAGTTCCGGACAGGGCAATCAGCCCCAGCATTTT. V is TRBV27 and J is TRBJ1-5, with TRBD1 matching 7 bases. The V and J ends lost 4 bases and 2 bases, in that order; junction bases with no gene match: 2. Per germline, CDR1 MNHEY and CDR2 SMNVEV (reference sequence). CDR3 size: 14 residues.

J is TRBJ2-5 and V is TRBV21-1; no DNA check was done on the table's D call, TRBD1. TRBV21-1 is recorded as a pseudogene. The CDR3 runs to 14 residues. The CDR3 loop is CASSSGTGLETQYF. CDR3 coding DNA: TGTGCCAGCAGCAGCGGGACAGGGCTAGAGACCCAGTACTTC.

The chain recombines TRBV7-9 with TRBJ2-7; TRBD1 is a possible D gene (5 bases). The CDR3 consists of 15 residues. Trimming took off 0 bases at V and 2 bases at J, with 11 bases between the two ends. CDR1 and CDR2 (germline): SEHNR, FQNEAQ (reference sequence). The chain's CDR3 is CASSLAVNRTYEQYF. CDR3 bases: TGTGCCAGCAGCTTAGCGGTTAACAGGACCTACGAGCAGTACTTC.

The CDR3 nucleotides read TGTGCCAGCAGCTTCCGGACAGGGGGCGGCTATGGCTACACCTTC. It yields the protein CASSFRTGGGYGYTF. The chain is built from TRBV5-5 and TRBJ1-2; 11 nucleotides match TRBD1. Germline CDR1 and CDR2: SGHKS and YYEKEE (reference sequence). V lost 2 bases, J lost 4 bases, and 4 bases stayed unmatched. There are 15 residues in the CDR3.

This clone showed up just a few times. The chain carries TRBV6-1 and TRBJ1-1; no clear D. CDR1 and CDR2 (germline): MNHNS, SASEGT. The CDR3 length is 14 residues. V was trimmed by 3 bases and J by 1 base, leaving 9 bases between them. This chain's CDR3 is CASSDYSRNTEAFF. The CDR3 DNA follows: TGTGCCAGCAGTGATTACAGCAGGAACACTGAAGCTTTCTTT.

The chain has TRBV13 and TRBJ2-7; TRBD2 is a possible D gene (5 bases). V was trimmed by 5 bases and J by 3 bases, leaving 14 bases between them. The CDR3 is made up of 14 amino acids. Germline V lookup: CDR1 PRHDT, CDR2 FYEKMQ (reference sequence). The DNA of the CDR3 is TGTGCCAGCAGCGATACTCCCGGGGTCTACGAGCAGTACTTC. As protein: CASSDTPGVYEQYF.

The chain carries TRBV6-1 and TRBJ2-5, with a weak D call TRBD2 (5 bases). Trimming stripped 6 bases from V and 0 bases from J, with 14 bases between. The CDR3 is made up of 15 amino acids. Germline V gives CDR1 MNHNS, CDR2 SASEGT. As DNA, the CDR3 is TGTGCCAGCAGAGAATTCGAGGGATACCAAGAGACCCAGTACTTC. Its translation is CASREFEGYQETQYF.

This clone came up once. The rearrangement uses TRBV27 and TRBJ2-7, with D maybe TRBD1 (5 bases). V was shortened by 0 bases and J by 6 bases, with 12 bases between the two germline ends. Germline loops: CDR1 MNHEY, CDR2 SMNVEV (reference sequence). This CDR3 is built from 14 residues. CDR3 region: CASSLSPPGLEQYF. For the CDR3, the DNA is TGTGCCAGCAGTTTATCCCCCCCAGGGCTCGAGCAGTACTTC.

The rearrangement links TRBV5-4 to TRBJ1-1; D is unclear. With 3 bases removed from V and 11 bases from J, the gap between germline ends came to 17 bases. In germline, CDR1 is SGHNT, CDR2 YYREEE (reference sequence). This CDR3 has 13 amino acids. CDR3: CASSSEATPAAFF. CDR3 nucleotide sequence: TGTGCCAGCAGCTCCGAAGCGACCCCGGCTGCTTTCTTT.

The chain employs TRBV5-1 and TRBJ2-5, with 10 bases fitting TRBD1. Losses at the gene ends were 3 bases for V and 7 bases for J; bases not matched to a gene: 9. Per germline, CDR1 SGHRS and CDR2 YFSETQ. The CDR3 covers 15 residues. The CDR3 nucleotides read TGCGCCAGCAGCTCGACAGGGGGCGCGCCGGGGACCCAGTACTTC. It yields the protein CASSSTGGAPGTQYF. Filled out from reference TRBV5-1 and TRBJ2-5, the complete variable domain reads KAGVTQTPRYLIKTRGQQVTLSCSPISGHRSVSWYQQTPGQGLQFLFEYFSETQRNKGNFPGRFSGRQFSNSRSEMNVSTLELGDSALYLCASSSTGGAPGTQYFGPGTRLLVL.

The chain combines TRBV5-6 with TRBJ1-6; D unresolved. This CDR3 region has 16 residues. V gave up 0 bases and J gave up 7 bases, with 14 bases separating them. CDR1 is SGHDT, CDR2 YYEEEE, per germline. DNA for the CDR3: TGTGCCAGCAGCTTGGCCGCTGCAGGAGGAAATTCACCCCTCCACTTT. It is translated as CASSLAAAGGNSPLHF. The complete variable domain, with remaining parts taken from reference TRBV5-6 and TRBJ1-6, reads DAGVTQSPTHLIKTRGQQVTLRCSPKSGHDTVSWYQQALGQGPQFIFQYYEEEERQRGNFPDRFSGHQFPNYSSELNVNALLLGDSALYLCASSLAAAGGNSPLHFGNGTRLTVT.

This clone has a handful of counts. The V call is TRBV6-5, the J call TRBJ1-5; 9 bases agree with TRBD1. There are 14 residues in the CDR3. Losses at the gene ends were 6 bases for V and 6 bases for J; bases not matched to a gene: 6. Germline CDR1 MNHEY, CDR2 SVGAGI. The CDR3 here is CASRVGQGRQPQHF. In DNA, the CDR3 is TGTGCCAGCAGGGTTGGACAGGGGCGTCAGCCCCAGCATTTT.

This chain connects TRBV10-3 to TRBJ1-1, with 7 bases fitting TRBD1. The V gene's germline CDR1 is ENHRY and CDR2 SYGVKD. The CDR3 length is 15 residues. V trimming: 2 bases; J trimming: 0 bases; junction bases outside the gene matches: 3. The CDR3: CAISERTGMNTEAFF. The CDR3 DNA is TGTGCCATCAGTGAGAGGACAGGAATGAACACTGAAGCTTTCTTT.

This clone was counted only a few times. CDR3 coding DNA: TGTGCCAGCAGTTACAACCGGGACTTACGATCACCCCTCCACTTT. It codes for CASSYNRDLRSPLHF. This chain joins TRBV6-5 and TRBJ1-6, with a possible D match to TRBD1 (5 bases). CDR1 and CDR2 from the germline V gene are MNHEY and SVGAGI. The CDR3 covers 15 residues. V was trimmed by 2 bases and J by 10 bases, leaving 15 bases between them.

This chain connects TRBV6-5 to TRBJ2-7, with 10 bases that match TRBD1. J gave up 6 bases and V 4 bases, and 9 bases lay outside the gene matches. Germline V gene sequence: CDR1 MNHEY, CDR2 SVGAGI. The CDR3 has 15 amino acids. The CDR3 region has the DNA TGTGCCAGCAGTTCCTCGGGACAGGGGATAGTCGAGCAGTACTTC. Its translation is CASSSSGQGIVEQYF.

The CDR3 loop is CASSLDRLQETQYF. The CDR3 nucleotides are TGTGCCAGCAGCCTTGACAGGCTTCAAGAGACCCAGTACTTC. The chain carries TRBV6-1 and TRBJ2-5; D is possibly TRBD1 (6 bases). This CDR3 region has 14 residues. Germline lookup yields CDR1 MNHNS and CDR2 SASEGT. With 6 bases removed from V and 2 bases from J, the gap between germline ends came to 13 bases.

In its sample, this clone was seen a few times. The chain couples TRBV25-1 to TRBJ1-4, with D perhaps matching TRBD1 (6 bases). This CDR3 spans 15 amino acids. Trimming pared 1 base from V and 8 bases from J, leaving 14 bases between. Germline CDR1 is MGHDK and CDR2 is SYGVNS. The CDR3 reads CASSEWGRGEEKLFF. In nucleotides, the CDR3 is TGTGCCAGCAGTGAATGGGGCAGGGGAGAAGAAAAACTGTTTTTT.

The CDR3 loop reads CASSGGWDRFPGELFF. The CDR3 bases are TGCGCCAGCAGCGGGGGCTGGGACAGGTTTCCCGGGGAGCTGTTTTTT. The chain uses TRBV5-1 and TRBJ2-2; 8 nucleotides align to TRBD1. The CDR3 is made up of 16 amino acids. Germline assignment: CDR1 SGHRS and CDR2 YFSETQ. V was pared by 4 bases and J by 6 bases, with 11 bases of the junction left unmatched.

This sequence joins TRBV4-3 and TRBJ2-2; 12 nucleotides line up with TRBD2. Germline V lookup: CDR1 LGHNA, CDR2 YSLEER. V was clipped by 0 bases and J by 1 base; unmatched bases: 3. There are 18 residues in the CDR3. In DNA, the CDR3 is TGCGCCAGCAGCCAAGAAGCTAGCGGGGGGGAGAACACCGGGGAGCTGTTTTTT. Protein product: CASSQEASGGENTGELFF.

This chain links TRBV6-5 with TRBJ2-2; 9 bases match TRBD1. J was trimmed by 6 bases and V by 6 bases; bases with no gene match: 2. CDR3 length: 13 amino acids. In germline, CDR1 is MNHEY, CDR2 SVGAGI. CDR3 nucleotides: TGTGCCAGCAGGCGACAGGGGGCCGGGGAGCTGTTTTTT. Amino acid sequence: CASRRQGAGELFF.

The chain carries TRBV11-1 and TRBJ1-1; 7 nucleotides line up with TRBD1. J lost 6 bases, V lost 3 bases, and 4 bases had no gene match. Germline V gives CDR1 SGHAT, CDR2 FQDESV (reference sequence). The CDR3 length is 13 residues. This CDR3 is CASSFGRGSEAFF. DNA of the CDR3: TGTGCCAGCAGCTTCGGCAGGGGGTCTGAAGCTTTCTTT.